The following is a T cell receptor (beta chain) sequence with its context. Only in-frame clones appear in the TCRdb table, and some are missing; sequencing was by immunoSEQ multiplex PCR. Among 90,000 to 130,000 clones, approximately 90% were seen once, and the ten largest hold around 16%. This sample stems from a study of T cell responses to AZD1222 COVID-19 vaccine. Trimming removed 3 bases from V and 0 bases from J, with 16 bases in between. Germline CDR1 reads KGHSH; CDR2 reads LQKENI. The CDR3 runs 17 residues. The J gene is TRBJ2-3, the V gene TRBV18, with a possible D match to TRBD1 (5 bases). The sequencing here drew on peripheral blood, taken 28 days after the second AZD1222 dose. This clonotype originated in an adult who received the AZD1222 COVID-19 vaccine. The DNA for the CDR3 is TGTGCCAGCTCACCTTCAAACATCCAGGGTAGCACAGATACGCAGTATTTT. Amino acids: CASSPSNIQGSTDTQYF.